These 21 T cell receptor beta chains originate from one sample sequenced in a study of cytomegalovirus exposure and HLA in healthy donors. In the PCR, 60 Vbeta and 13 Jbeta primers were used. Profiling relied on immunoSEQ multiplex PCR, and the TCRdb table lists in-frame clones only, not all of them. The table includes about 200,000 clones, around 77% detected once. Sequenced input: PBMCs. These receptors were collected from a woman under 40 in good health and CMV-seronegative.

The chain has TRBV5-1 and TRBJ1-1, with TRBD1 as a possible D gene (6 bases). The CDR3 extends over 15 amino acids. The germline V gene encodes CDR1 SGHRS and CDR2 YFSETQ. Trimming took 7 bases from V and 4 from J, leaving 20 bases between them. Here the CDR3 DNA reads TGCGCCAGCTCACCGGCGGGGGGCTCGGGCACTGAAGCTTTCTTT. Translation gives CASSPAGGSGTEAFF.

This CDR3 is CASSPGGFDTEAFF. Written as DNA, the CDR3 is TGTGCCAGCAGCCCCGGGGGGTTTGACACTGAAGCTTTCTTT. The gene calls are TRBV13 and TRBJ1-1; D might be TRBD1 (5 bases). V was trimmed by 5 bases and J by 3 bases, leaving 13 bases between them. The CDR3 sequence is 14 residues long. Per germline, CDR1 PRHDT and CDR2 FYEKMQ (reference sequence).

The chain carries TRBV4-1 and TRBJ1-3, with D perhaps matching TRBD1 (6 bases). V lost 2 bases and J 4 bases, leaving 12 bases between the germline ends. Germline V CDR1 and CDR2: MGHRA, YSYEKL. This CDR3 is 15 amino acids long. CDR3 protein: CASSQTGQVGNTIYF. DNA of the CDR3: TGCGCCAGCAGCCAAACGGGACAAGTAGGAAACACCATATATTTT.

The V and J genes are TRBV5-4 and TRBJ2-5; no clear D. CDR1 is SGHNT, CDR2 YYREEE, per germline (reference sequence). Trimming shortened V by 2 bases and J by 2 bases, and 10 bases separated the two germline ends. The CDR3 contains 14 residues. The CDR3 nucleotides are TGTGCCAGCAGCTTCAACGGAGCGCAAGAGACCCAGTACTTC. Translated: CASSFNGAQETQYF.

This clone was counted once. The J gene is TRBJ1-1, the V gene TRBV18; D remains unclear. V dropped 2 bases and J dropped 1 base, with 11 bases sitting between them. The CDR3 totals 15 residues. CDR1 and CDR2 (germline): KGHSH, LQKENI. The CDR3, as DNA: TGTGCCAGCTCACCAACGAGGGCAAGGAACACTGAAGCTTTCTTT. Protein product: CASSPTRARNTEAFF. Using reference TRBV18 and TRBJ1-1 for the parts outside the CDR3, the full variable domain is NAGVMQNPRHLVRRRGQEARLRCSPMKGHSHVYWYRQLPEEGLKFMVYLQKENIIDESGMPKERFSAEFPKEGPSILRIQQVVRGDSAAYFCASSPTRARNTEAFFGQGTRLTVV.

This chain connects TRBV4-1 to TRBJ2-7; 14 nucleotides match TRBD2. Germline CDR1 reads MGHRA; CDR2 reads YSYEKL. The V and J ends lost 4 bases and 8 bases, in that order; junction bases with no gene match: 7. The CDR3 totals 15 residues. As DNA, the CDR3 is TGCGCCAGCAGCCTTATGACTAGCGGGGGGGAAAAGCAGTACTTC. It codes for CASSLMTSGGEKQYF.

Only one count was recorded for this clone. The chain carries TRBV5-1 and TRBJ1-1; possibly TRBD1 for D (6 bases). The CDR3 consists of 15 residues. Germline CDR1 reads SGHRS; CDR2 reads YFSETQ. Trimming removed 4 bases from V and 3 bases from J, with 16 bases in between. CDR3: CASSPGQLRDTEAFF. CDR3 bases: TGCGCCAGCAGCCCCGGACAGTTGCGGGACACTGAAGCTTTCTTT.

V usage is TRBV10-3 and J usage is TRBJ1-1; D uncertain. The CDR3 spans 15 residues. V was pared by 6 bases and J by 3 bases, with 17 bases between. Germline V gene sequence: CDR1 ENHRY, CDR2 SYGVKD. CDR3 region: CAIRTSQVPYTEAFF. CDR3 bases: TGTGCCATCAGGACATCGCAGGTCCCCTACACTGAAGCTTTCTTT.

This chain connects TRBV19 to TRBJ1-5, with D possibly TRBD1 on 6 matching bases. CDR3 length equals 16 residues. Germline assignment: CDR1 LNHDA and CDR2 SQIVND (reference sequence). Trimming took off 7 bases at V and 1 base at J, with 17 bases between the two ends. DNA of the CDR3: TGTGCCAGTACCCCCCTACAGGGCTCAAGCAATCAGCCCCAGCATTTT. Translation gives CASTPLQGSSNQPQHF.

Comments on this clone: Other DNA sequences of this sample code for an identical CDR3. CDR3 DNA: TGTGCCAGCAGCCCTGACAGGACTTCCTACGAGCAGTACTTC. It translates to CASSPDRTSYEQYF. V usage is TRBV6-4 and J usage is TRBJ2-7; D might be TRBD1 (6 bases). The CDR3 is made up of 14 amino acids. Trimming stripped 6 bases from V and 1 base from J, with 13 bases between. Germline V lookup: CDR1 MRHNA, CDR2 SNTAGT.

The chain couples TRBV28 to TRBJ1-5; D is undetermined. The CDR3 totals 17 residues. Looked up from germline, CDR1 is MDHEN and CDR2 is SYDVKM. Deletions cut 7 bases from V and 2 bases from J, with 21 bases between. The CDR3 spells CASIKPVAGSGNQPQHF. Written as DNA, the CDR3 is TGTGCCAGCATTAAACCGGTCGCGGGTTCGGGCAATCAGCCCCAGCATTTT.

The chain is built from TRBV6-5 and TRBJ1-2; TRBD1 agrees at 10 bases. Germline V gene sequence: CDR1 MNHEY, CDR2 SVGAGI. This CDR3 spans 14 amino acids. Trimming cost V 5 bases and J 5 bases; bases outside gene matches: 5. CDR3 bases: TGTGCCAGCAGTCAGGGACAGGGGCGGTATGGCTACACCTTC. It yields the protein CASSQGQGRYGYTF.

The chain links TRBV9 to TRBJ2-7, with D possibly being TRBD2 (6 bases). The V and J ends lost 5 bases and 4 bases respectively, with 16 bases between them. The CDR3 is made up of 14 amino acids. Germline CDR1 is SGDLS and CDR2 is YYNGEE. DNA of the CDR3: TGTGCCAGCAGTGAACCGACTAGACCTTACGAGCAGTACTTC. This encodes CASSEPTRPYEQYF.

The chain employs TRBV27 and TRBJ2-7; D is unresolved. Looked up from germline, CDR1 is MNHEY and CDR2 is SMNVEV (reference sequence). The CDR3 has 14 residues. Trimming took 2 bases from V and 3 from J, leaving 11 bases between them. The CDR3 is CASSLNRRSYEQYF. The CDR3, as DNA: TGTGCCAGCAGTTTAAACAGACGCAGCTACGAGCAGTACTTC.

V and J are TRBV28 and TRBJ1-2; TRBD1 agrees at 7 bases. The V and J ends lost 2 bases and 2 bases, in that order; junction bases with no gene match: 2. The CDR3 has 14 residues. From germline, CDR1 is MDHEN and CDR2 SYDVKM. CDR3 sequence reads: CASSLLQGNYGYTF. DNA for the CDR3: TGTGCCAGCAGTTTACTACAGGGGAACTATGGCTACACCTTC.

This clone appeared a few times. The gene calls are TRBV15 and TRBJ1-2; D is uncertain. The CDR3 totals 13 residues. Germline-derived CDR1 and CDR2 are LNHNV and YYDKDF (reference sequence). The V and J ends lost 1 base and 4 bases respectively, with 7 bases between them. The CDR3 reads CATSRASIYGYTF. The CDR3 DNA reads TGTGCCACCAGCAGAGCGAGTATCTATGGCTACACCTTC.

V is TRBV10-3 and J is TRBJ2-7, with 8 bases lining up with TRBD1. The germline gives CDR1 ENHRY, CDR2 SYGVKD. J gave up 2 bases and V 4 bases, and 4 bases lay outside the gene matches. The CDR3 consists of 14 residues. CDR3 DNA: TGTGCCATCAGTGGGACAGGGACCACCTACGAGCAGTACTTC. Its protein product is CAISGTGTTYEQYF.

V usage is TRBV27 and J usage is TRBJ2-5, with 8 bases fitting TRBD1. Germline lookup yields CDR1 MNHEY and CDR2 SMNVEV (reference sequence). The CDR3 loop spans 17 amino acids. The trim removed 1 base at V and 5 bases at J, leaving 12 bases unmatched. CDR3 nucleotides: TGTGCCAGCAGTTTATTAGGACTGGGACAGGTTGAGGAGACCCAGTACTTC. Its translation: CASSLLGLGQVEETQYF.

V usage is TRBV7-2 and J usage is TRBJ2-1, with a weak D call TRBD2 (6 bases). V lost 2 bases, J lost 7 bases, and 15 bases lay in between. CDR1 and CDR2 from the germline V gene are SGHTA and FQGNSA. This CDR3 contains 15 residues. In nucleotides, the CDR3 is TGTGCCAGCAGCTTAAATAGCGGACTTCGTAATGAGCAGTTCTTC. Amino acids: CASSLNSGLRNEQFF.

The CDR3 sequence: CASSDDRGAGDTQYF. CDR3 nucleotides: TGTGCCAGCAGCGATGACAGGGGGGCGGGAGATACGCAGTATTTT. This rearrangement joins TRBV7-2 to TRBJ2-3, with 9 positions matching TRBD1. The ends lost 5 bases at V and 5 bases at J; junction bases unmatched: 8. This CDR3 is built from 15 residues. Per germline, CDR1 SGHTA and CDR2 FQGNSA. Combining the CDR3 with reference TRBV7-2 and TRBJ2-3 gives the whole variable domain GAGVSQSPSNKVTEKGKDVELRCDPISGHTALYWYRQSLGQGLEFLIYFQGNSAPDKSGLPSDRFSAERTGGSVSTLTIQRTQQEDSAVYLCASSDDRGAGDTQYFGPGTRLTVL.

The genes are TRBV29-1 and TRBJ1-1, with 9 bases aligning to TRBD1. V gave up 3 bases and J gave up 1 base; unmatched junction bases: 6. The V gene's germline CDR1 is SQVTM and CDR2 ANQGSEA. This CDR3 comprises 15 residues. CDR3 amino acids: CSVEPGQGQNTEAFF. CDR3 coding DNA: TGCAGCGTTGAGCCGGGACAGGGACAGAACACTGAAGCTTTCTTT. The full variable domain, in which reference TRBV29-1 and TRBJ1-1 provide the parts outside the CDR3, is SAVISQKPSRDICQRGTSLTIQCQVDSQVTMMFWYRQQPGQSLTLIATANQGSEATYESGFVIDKFPISRPNLTFSTLTVSNMSPEDSSIYLCSVEPGQGQNTEAFFGQGTRLTVV.